Below, one T cell receptor (beta chain) is given with its context. These data come from a study of T-cell memory formation after mild COVID-19. MiXCR, applied by TCRdb to the 5' RACE reads, yields one record per CDR3 protein. The sample has roughly 600,000 distinct CDR3 sequences; roughly 17% are singletons. The V end lost 6 bases, the J end lost 6 bases, and 7 bases lay between the germline ends. The germline gives CDR1 KGHDR, CDR2 SFDVKD. This CDR3 contains 11 residues. Sequencing was carried out using PBMCs or a T cell subset sorted from them (not recorded which). This TCR derives from an adult woman who had mild COVID-19 (a few samples of this study predate the infection). Cell type and time point are not known. J is TRBJ2-5 and V is TRBV24-1; TRBD1 is a possible D gene (6 bases). This chain's CDR3 is CATSTGKTQYF. The CDR3 bases are TGTGCCACCAGTACAGGGAAGACCCAGTACTTC.